A selection of T cell receptor beta chains follows, all from one sample in a study of CD8+ T cells in alopecia areata. The method was immunoSEQ multiplex PCR; TCRdb's version includes in-frame clones alone and lacks a portion of them. This sample yields approximately 200,000 clones, of which 55% to 70% are seen a single time; 5% to 6% belongs to the top ten. This material consisted of CD4+ T cells sorted from blood, taken at week 24, from a patient treated with tofacitinib. The source is a human donor with alopecia areata. CDR3s include the opening cysteine and the closing phenylalanine or tryptophan. The order of the fields is V gene, J gene, CDR3 protein.

V gene: TRBV5-1; J gene: TRBJ2-7; CDR3 protein: CASSLLGGEAEQYF
V gene: TRBV28; J gene: TRBJ2-7; CDR3 protein: CASSFTGYEQYF
V gene: TRBV2; J gene: TRBJ2-4; CDR3 protein: CASSEYVVWAKNIQYF
V gene: TRBV5-4; J gene: TRBJ2-5; CDR3 protein: CASSGKEVPRQETQYF
V gene: TRBV7-9; J gene: TRBJ1-2; CDR3 protein: CASRIWVDGPEGYTF
V gene: TRBV5-1; J gene: TRBJ2-5; CDR3 protein: CASRWVGSQETQYF
V gene: TRBV29-1; J gene: TRBJ1-3; CDR3 protein: CSVERGTGNTIYF
V gene: TRBV7-2; J gene: TRBJ1-1; CDR3 protein: CASSFYTANTEAFF
V gene: TRBV29-1; J gene: TRBJ1-2; CDR3 protein: CSVEERTGAYGYTF
V gene: TRBV7-9; J gene: TRBJ1-1; CDR3 protein: CASRHRTGVTEAFF
V gene: TRBV27; J gene: TRBJ1-2; CDR3 protein: CASSPGRGGTGGGGYTF
V gene: TRBV21-1; J gene: TRBJ2-6; CDR3 protein: CASSSYSGAGANVLTF
V gene: TRBV5-1; J gene: TRBJ1-2; CDR3 protein: CASSLGTGNYGYTF
V gene: TRBV2; J gene: TRBJ1-1; CDR3 protein: CASRQGVLNTEAFF
V gene: TRBV5-1; J gene: TRBJ1-1; CDR3 protein: CASSPEPGLNTEAFF
V gene: TRBV20-1; J gene: TRBJ1-4; CDR3 protein: CSASTAEKLFF
V gene: TRBV28; J gene: TRBJ2-7; CDR3 protein: CASTRRPVSYEQYF
V gene: TRBV30; J gene: TRBJ2-7; CDR3 protein: CAWKPGGYEQYF
V gene: TRBV4-3; J gene: TRBJ2-3; CDR3 protein: CASSQDPVSGLLSTDTQYF
V gene: TRBV5-4; J gene: TRBJ2-3; CDR3 protein: CASSLGNDGTDTQYF
V gene: TRBV27; J gene: TRBJ2-1; CDR3 protein: CASSSLAGGYNEQFF
V gene: TRBV30; J gene: TRBJ1-4; CDR3 protein: CAWNPVNEKLFF
V gene: TRBV30; J gene: TRBJ2-7; CDR3 protein: CAWSVSAYEQYF
V gene: TRBV7-9; J gene: TRBJ1-1; CDR3 protein: CASSSEGITEAFF
V gene: TRBV5-6; J gene: TRBJ2-7; CDR3 protein: CASSLGDRISYEQYF
V gene: TRBV9; J gene: TRBJ2-3; CDR3 protein: CASSPPGGTTDTQYF
V gene: TRBV10-3; J gene: TRBJ2-7; CDR3 protein: CAISDMGSYEQYF
V gene: TRBV6-5; J gene: TRBJ1-2; CDR3 protein: CASKRQEINYGYTF
V gene: TRBV4-2; J gene: TRBJ2-5; CDR3 protein: CASSQEGTQETQYF
V gene: TRBV2; J gene: TRBJ1-2; CDR3 protein: CASSVSGDGYTF
V gene: TRBV9; J gene: TRBJ2-2; CDR3 protein: CASSVRTGATGELFF
V gene: TRBV29-1; J gene: TRBJ1-2; CDR3 protein: CSVTDRNGGYGYTF
V gene: TRBV5-6; J gene: TRBJ2-3; CDR3 protein: CASSLGGHTDTQYF
V gene: TRBV7-2; J gene: TRBJ2-1; CDR3 protein: CASSLARELNEQFF
V gene: TRBV5-4; J gene: TRBJ2-3; CDR3 protein: CASNPNAVADTQYF
V gene: TRBV7-2; J gene: TRBJ2-3; CDR3 protein: CASSLARPTDTQYF
V gene: TRBV9; J gene: TRBJ2-7; CDR3 protein: CASGKGRGGPDYEQYF
V gene: TRBV15; J gene: TRBJ1-2; CDR3 protein: CATSRDSGGKGYTF
V gene: TRBV6-6; J gene: TRBJ2-5; CDR3 protein: CASSYPGQGMETQYF
V gene: TRBV5-1; J gene: TRBJ2-5; CDR3 protein: CASSLAGRGAGTQYF
V gene: TRBV6-5; J gene: TRBJ2-1; CDR3 protein: CASSYSKREMQFF
V gene: TRBV7-9; J gene: TRBJ2-5; CDR3 protein: CASSLAGVETQYF
V gene: TRBV9; J gene: TRBJ2-5; CDR3 protein: CASSVGQETQYF
V gene: TRBV6-5; J gene: TRBJ1-2; CDR3 protein: CASSYSLGARNGYTF
V gene: TRBV4-1; J gene: TRBJ2-4; CDR3 protein: CASSQTPGVGAKNIQYF
V gene: TRBV7-2; J gene: TRBJ1-2; CDR3 protein: CASSLDSGIGGYTF
V gene: TRBV9; J gene: TRBJ1-1; CDR3 protein: CASSVQTGVNTEAFF
V gene: TRBV4-3; J gene: TRBJ1-1; CDR3 protein: CASSQVRVTSEAFF
V gene: TRBV6-6; J gene: TRBJ2-4; CDR3 protein: CASSYSTGKNIQYF
V gene: TRBV29-1; J gene: TRBJ2-1; CDR3 protein: CSVVSGGALGYYNEQFF
V gene: TRBV7-2; J gene: TRBJ1-5; CDR3 protein: CASSDRGSNQPQHF
V gene: TRBV7-7; J gene: TRBJ2-6; CDR3 protein: CASSLGDSGANVLTF
V gene: TRBV7-8; J gene: TRBJ1-3; CDR3 protein: CASSANRAAGNTIYF
V gene: TRBV11-2; J gene: TRBJ2-5; CDR3 protein: CASSPGGARGKYF
V gene: TRBV4-1; J gene: TRBJ2-6; CDR3 protein: CASSQDSGPSGANVLTF
V gene: TRBV14; J gene: TRBJ2-3; CDR3 protein: CASSQVFVSTDTQYF
V gene: TRBV18; J gene: TRBJ2-1; CDR3 protein: CASSPDWSSYNEQFF
V gene: TRBV5-1; J gene: TRBJ2-5; CDR3 protein: CASSLVGDREQTQYF
V gene: TRBV9; J gene: TRBJ2-5; CDR3 protein: CASSVGGGQGAETQYF